The source of this T cell receptor beta chain is a study of OX40 agonist ivuxolimab in advanced cancers. Only in-frame clones appear in the TCRdb table, and some are missing; sequencing was by immunoSEQ multiplex PCR. There are tens of thousands of clones in the sample; more than 85% occur only once, and 26% lies in the top ten. The CDR3 extends over 14 amino acids. CDR1 MNHEY and CDR2 SMNVEV come from the germline V gene (reference sequence). V was clipped by 3 bases and J by 0 bases, with 9 bases between them. The origin of this receptor is an adult with an advanced solid tumor such as melanoma, head and neck, liver or kidney cancer. The input for sequencing was CD4+ or CD8+ T cells sorted from blood, taken in a trial of the OX40 agonist ivuxolimab. The chain carries TRBV27 and TRBJ2-7; D might be TRBD1 or TRBD2, each matching 5 bases. The chain's CDR3 is CASSFAGASYEQYF. CDR3 sequence (DNA): TGTGCCAGCAGTTTTGCCGGGGCCTCCTACGAGCAGTACTTC.